Described below is a single T cell receptor beta chain sequence and its context. Method: immunoSEQ multiplex PCR; TCRdb's copy keeps in-frame clones and lacks some. There are roughly 150,000 clones in the sample; about nine tenths occur only once, and around 5% lies in the top ten. This sample stems from a study of cytomegalovirus exposure and HLA in healthy donors. The CDR3 runs 13 residues. With 5 bases removed from V and 6 bases from J, the gap between germline ends came to 10 bases. The germline V gene has CDR1 LNHDA and CDR2 SQIVND (reference sequence). The sequence came from a woman between 25 and 40 years old in good health and CMV-seronegative. Specimen: PBMCs. This chain connects TRBV19 to TRBJ2-2; D not certain. The CDR3 sequence: CASSPPLPGELFF. In DNA, the CDR3 is TGTGCCAGTAGTCCCCCTTTGCCCGGGGAGCTGTTTTTT.